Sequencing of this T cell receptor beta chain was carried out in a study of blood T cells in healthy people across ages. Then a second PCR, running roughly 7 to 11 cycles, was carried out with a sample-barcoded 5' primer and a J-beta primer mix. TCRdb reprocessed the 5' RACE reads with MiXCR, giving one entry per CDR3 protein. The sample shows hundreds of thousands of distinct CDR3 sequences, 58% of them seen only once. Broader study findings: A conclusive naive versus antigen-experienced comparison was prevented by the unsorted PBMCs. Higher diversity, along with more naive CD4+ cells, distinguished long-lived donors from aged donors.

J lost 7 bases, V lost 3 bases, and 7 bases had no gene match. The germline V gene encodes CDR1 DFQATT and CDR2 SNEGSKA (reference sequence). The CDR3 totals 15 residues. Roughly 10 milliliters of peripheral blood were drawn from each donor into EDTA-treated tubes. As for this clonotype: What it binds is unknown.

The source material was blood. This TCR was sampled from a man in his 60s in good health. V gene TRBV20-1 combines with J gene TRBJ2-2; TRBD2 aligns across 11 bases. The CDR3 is CSARDSGGAVGELFF. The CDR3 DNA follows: TGCAGTGCTAGGGATAGCGGGGGGGCTGTCGGGGAGCTGTTTTTT.